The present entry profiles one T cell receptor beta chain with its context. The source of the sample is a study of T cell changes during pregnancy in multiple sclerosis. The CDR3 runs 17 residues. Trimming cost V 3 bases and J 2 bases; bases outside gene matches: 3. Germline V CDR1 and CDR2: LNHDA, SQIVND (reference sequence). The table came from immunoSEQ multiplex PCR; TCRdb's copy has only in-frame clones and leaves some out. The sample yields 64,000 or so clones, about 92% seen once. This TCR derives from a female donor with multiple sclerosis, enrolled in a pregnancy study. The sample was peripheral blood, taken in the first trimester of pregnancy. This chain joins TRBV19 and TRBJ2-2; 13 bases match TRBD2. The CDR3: CASSMGLAGTNTGELFF. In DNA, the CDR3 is TGTGCCAGTAGTATGGGACTAGCGGGAACAAACACCGGGGAGCTGTTTTTT.